What follows are 20 T cell receptor beta chains derived from one specimen sequenced in a study of response to subunit inactivated influenza vaccine (dated by TCRdb to the late 2010s). The method was RT-PCR. Sequencing used an Illumina HiSeq 2500. The raw public data were reprocessed by TCRdb itself: fastp quality trimming at Q25, MiXCR clonotype calling, in-frame beta chains only. Entries are consolidated by CDR3 protein sequence, retaining the most common genes and DNA. The sample table contains hundreds of thousands of distinct CDR3 sequences; only one count was recorded for less than 8% of them. Together, the top ten hold roughly 13% of the sample. The material was PBMCs from blood, obtained roughly 24 months after vaccination. These receptors came from a man aged 50 to 75 who received an inactivated influenza vaccine. Donor details come from another sample of the same person, matched by shared clones.

This clonotype was seen many times. V and J are TRBV5-1 and TRBJ2-3, with a weak D call TRBD2 (5 bases). The V gene lost 2 bases and the J gene lost 2 bases, with 12 bases spanning the gap. The germline V gene has CDR1 SGHRS and CDR2 YFSETQ. This CDR3 has 15 residues. The DNA for the CDR3 is TGCGCCAGCAGCTTAGCGGCAGGCAACACAGATACGCAGTATTTT. Protein: CASSLAAGNTDTQYF.

This clonotype has a handful of counts. The chain recombines TRBV12-3 or TRBV12-4 with TRBJ2-7; the match to TRBD1 covers 7 bases. Trimming took 6 bases from V and 4 from J; bases not matched to a gene: 6. The CDR3 runs 13 residues. CDR3 sequence (DNA): TGTGCCAGCAGCCTGGGACAGAAATACGAGCAGTACTTC. As protein: CASSLGQKYEQYF.

The sample holds many counts of this clonotype. The chain carries TRBV15 and TRBJ2-5; D gene uncertain. Germline lookup yields CDR1 LNHNV and CDR2 YYDKDF (reference sequence). This CDR3 has 13 residues. V dropped 2 bases and J dropped 1 base, with 5 bases sitting between them. The CDR3 is CATSRSFQETQYF. In nucleotides, the CDR3 is TGTGCCACCAGCAGATCGTTCCAAGAGACCCAGTACTTC.

This clonotype was counted between two and nine times. The chain links TRBV21-1 to TRBJ2-3; the listed D gene, TRBD2, was not tested against the DNA. TRBV21-1 is assigned pseudogene status. The CDR3 has 18 residues. Here the CDR3 DNA reads TGTGCCAGCAGCGTAACGAGCCTAGCGGGAGGGGACACAGATACGCAGTATTTT. It specifies CASSVTSLAGGDTDTQYF.

The chain joins TRBV7-2 to TRBJ2-7, with a possible D match to TRBD1 (6 bases). The V gene lost 4 bases and the J gene lost 5 bases, with 15 bases spanning the gap. The CDR3 runs to 14 residues. Germline V gives CDR1 SGHTA, CDR2 FQGNSA. The CDR3 is CASSSKGQGHEQYF. For the CDR3, the DNA is TGTGCCAGCAGCTCCAAGGGACAAGGCCACGAGCAGTACTTC.

In this sample, this clonotype turned up a few times. The chain joins TRBV12-3 or TRBV12-4 to TRBJ2-7; 7 bases are shared with TRBD1. CDR3 length: 13 amino acids. The J segment lost 2 bases and the V segment lost 7 bases, leaving 5 bases of the junction unmatched. CDR3 region: CASTTGVAYEQYF. The CDR3 DNA follows: TGTGCCAGCACCACAGGGGTTGCCTACGAGCAGTACTTC.

This clonotype was detected only a few times. CDR3 nucleotides: TGTGCCAGCAGCCAGAATCAGGGGGACGGTGGCTACACCTTC. Protein product: CASSQNQGDGGYTF. This chain connects TRBV3-1 to TRBJ1-2, with 7 bases fitting TRBD1. J was trimmed by 7 bases and V by 3 bases; bases with no gene match: 8. This CDR3 comprises 14 residues. The V gene's germline CDR1 is LGHDT and CDR2 YNNKEL (reference sequence). Based on the CDR3 plus reference TRBV3-1 and TRBJ1-2, the full variable domain is DTAVSQTPKYLVTQMGNDKSIKCEQNLGHDTMYWYKQDSKKFLKIMFSYNNKELIINETVPNRFSPKSPDKAHLNLHINSLELGDSAVYFCASSQNQGDGGYTFGSGTRLTVV.

The sample holds a few counts of this clonotype. V is TRBV5-6 and J is TRBJ2-4; possible D gene TRBD1, 6 bases. Germline V lookup: CDR1 SGHDT, CDR2 YYEEEE. The CDR3 runs 15 residues. Between the trimmed V and J ends, which lost 2 bases and 2 bases, there was a span of 11 bases. The CDR3 DNA is TGTGCCAGCAGCTTTTTGGACAGTTCCAAAAACATTCAGTACTTC. Translated, it gives CASSFLDSSKNIQYF.

Of note for this clonotype: A much larger clone differs by one base, so this may be a read error. Since the CDR3 does not end with the conserved phenylalanine or tryptophan, this likely comes from a read error. Here the CDR3 DNA reads TGTGCCAGCAGGGAGACAGGGGGCCATGGCTACACCTTA. Its translation is CASRETGGHGYTL. The genes are TRBV2 and TRBJ1-2; 10 nucleotides align to TRBD1. Germline V CDR1 and CDR2: SNHLY, FYNNEI. This CDR3 is built from 13 residues. V was pared by 6 bases and J by 6 bases, with 4 bases of the junction left unmatched.

This clonotype has only a few counts. The J gene is TRBJ2-7, the V gene TRBV5-1; 10 nucleotides line up with TRBD2. V dropped 4 bases and J dropped 2; count of bases not matched to a gene: 6. Germline V gene lookup returns CDR1 SGHRS and CDR2 YFSETQ. The CDR3 spans 15 residues. The CDR3 DNA is TGCGCCAGCAGCGGGGGACTAGCGAAGACCTACGAGCAGTACTTC. Amino acids: CASSGGLAKTYEQYF.

CDR3 region: CASSDTGKNSPLHF. In DNA form, the CDR3 reads TGTGCCAGCAGTGATACAGGGAAAAATTCACCCCTCCACTTT. This chain links TRBV2 with TRBJ1-6, with D possibly being TRBD1 (6 bases). Per germline, CDR1 SNHLY and CDR2 FYNNEI. This CDR3 region has 14 residues. V shed 3 bases and J shed 7 bases, with 10 bases lying between them.

This chain joins TRBV30 and TRBJ1-1; no firm D call. The germline V gene encodes CDR1 GTSNPN and CDR2 SVGIG (reference sequence). CDR3 length equals 10 residues. Deletions cut 5 bases from V and 7 bases from J, with 8 bases between. Here the CDR3 reads CAWGLVEAFF. Here the CDR3 DNA reads TGTGCCTGGGGATTGGTTGAAGCTTTCTTT.

The chain is built from TRBV11-2 and TRBJ2-7, with a possible D match to TRBD2 (5 bases). In germline, CDR1 is SGHAT, CDR2 FQNNGV. V lost 5 bases and J lost 4, with 21 bases in between. The CDR3 runs to 16 residues. The CDR3 DNA sequence: TGTGCCAGCAGCCTAGGTGTGGGAGCCTCGAGGTACGAGCAGTACTTC. This gives the protein CASSLGVGASRYEQYF.

This clonotype was picked up a small number of times. V gene TRBV5-1 combines with J gene TRBJ2-7; no reliable D call. V lost 0 bases to trimming and J lost 5 bases, with 9 bases between them. The CDR3 contains 13 residues. Germline V gives CDR1 SGHRS, CDR2 YFSETQ. CDR3 coding DNA: TGCGCCAGCAGCTTGGCGTCTCAGGACGAGCAGTACTTC. This gives the protein CASSLASQDEQYF.

This clonotype was counted many times. The V gene is TRBV29-1, the J gene TRBJ2-2, with 10 nucleotides matching TRBD1. CDR1 and CDR2 from the germline V gene are SQVTM and ANQGSEA. With V trimmed by 6 bases and J by 4 bases, 17 bases remained unmatched. The CDR3 extends over 18 amino acids. The CDR3 spells CSVRLGDRGLSSTGELFF. The CDR3 bases are TGCAGCGTCCGCCTAGGGGACAGGGGTCTTTCGAGCACCGGGGAGCTGTTTTTT.

This clonotype was picked up a small number of times. V is TRBV7-2 and J is TRBJ2-5; TRBD2 agrees at 11 bases. This CDR3 is 15 amino acids long. V was clipped by 4 bases and J by 4 bases; unmatched bases: 5. The germline gives CDR1 SGHTA, CDR2 FQGNSA. The CDR3 loop is CASSWVAGGVETQYF. The CDR3 DNA reads TGTGCCAGCAGCTGGGTAGCGGGAGGGGTAGAGACCCAGTACTTC. Combining the CDR3 with reference TRBV7-2 and TRBJ2-5 gives the whole variable domain GAGVSQSPSNKVTEKGKDVELRCDPISGHTALYWYRQSLGQGLEFLIYFQGNSAPDKSGLPSDRFSAERTGGSVSTLTIQRTQQEDSAVYLCASSWVAGGVETQYFGPGTRLLVL.

The rearrangement uses TRBV28 and TRBJ2-2; the D is unclear. Per germline, CDR1 MDHEN and CDR2 SYDVKM. V lost 3 bases to trimming and J lost 3 bases, with 8 bases between them. This CDR3 comprises 14 residues. In DNA form, the CDR3 reads TGTGCCAGCAGTTTTACAGAGTACACCGGGGAGCTGTTTTTT. This translates into CASSFTEYTGELFF.

The chain joins TRBV28 to TRBJ2-3, with a possible D match to TRBD1 (5 bases). The V gene's germline CDR1 is MDHEN and CDR2 SYDVKM. The CDR3 runs to 15 residues. The V end was cut by 6 bases, the J end by 2 bases, with 15 bases between. CDR3 nucleotide sequence: TGTGCCAGCAGCACACCCAGGGTTAACACAGATACGCAGTATTTT. Amino acid sequence: CASSTPRVNTDTQYF.

This clonotype was seen a few times. V is TRBV28 and J is TRBJ1-5, with 8 bases fitting TRBD1. This CDR3 has 13 residues. Looked up from germline, CDR1 is MDHEN and CDR2 is SYDVKM. V gave up 6 bases and J gave up 5 bases; unmatched junction bases: 3. CDR3 coding DNA: TGTGCCAGCAGACAGGGGGTTTATCAGCCCCAGCATTTT. It translates to CASRQGVYQPQHF.

The rearrangement joins TRBV20-1 to TRBJ1-1; D is unclear. V was pared by 2 bases and J by 5 bases, with 12 bases between. Germline CDR1 reads DFQATT; CDR2 reads SNEGSKA (reference sequence). The CDR3 runs to 13 residues. The CDR3 nucleotides read TGCAGTGCTAGACGGACCCGAGGGACTGAAGCTTTCTTT. It yields the protein CSARRTRGTEAFF.